This T cell receptor (beta chain) is from a study of cytomegalovirus exposure and HLA in healthy donors (dated by TCRdb to 2016 to 2017). For the study in its entirety: According to an earlier analysis of 450 to 650 of the donors, some 180 million T cells yielded 117 million unique TCR beta sequences and less than 300 Gb of sequence data. Of the roughly 400 genotyped donors, roughly 76% were placed in the genetic ancestry cluster associated with self-reported Caucasian donors. In a later analysis, previously published TCR beta repertoires from roughly 710 donors were re-analyzed and high-resolution HLA genotyping was added so that TCR occurrence patterns could be studied. The study profiled the T cell repertoires of 550 to 700 subjects by immunosequencing and related them to cytomegalovirus serostatus. An early release that covered approximately 600 HLA-typed donors contained around 300 gigabases of sequencing data and some 87 million unique TCR sequences. Donor age, sex, ethnicity and CMV serostatus were compiled alongside the repertoire data. On average, over 200,000 unique TCR beta nucleotide sequences were sequenced per donor among more than 350 genotyped donors of the cohort, with roughly 18% of those sequences being non-productive. The study aimed to test whether signatures of past pathogen exposure could be identified by cataloging public T cell receptors. HLA typing included class I and class II loci at four-digit resolution. Roughly 5 DR-DQ haplotypes were handled as single units for association and clustering because linkage in the cohort was strong. All discovery cohort repertoires had been generated on a single sequencing platform. In a later genetic analysis, genome-wide SNP genotypes for about 55% of the roughly 670 donors were used, and that subset was treated as a discovery cohort. High-throughput TCR immunosequencing, statistical association of individual TCRs with disease status, and machine learning were combined to predict cytomegalovirus infection status. In the later analysis, no new phenotypic data were used to find candidate immune exposures; instead, reliance was placed on TCR beta sequences and their occurrence across donors. Along with the 666-subject first cohort, a separate validation cohort of over 90 different subjects was used. An earlier analysis of 587 of the donors used high-throughput TCR beta sequencing to judge whether each TCR beta V gene segment behaved as functional or pseudogenic. The number of donors typed differed by locus, with 629-630 for A, B, C, DRB1 and DQB1, roughly 520 for DQA1, approximately 570 for DPA1, and around 460 for DPB1.

Concerning this clone: The specificity of this receptor is unknown. No much larger clone exists at a distance of one base, and base qualities are not known.

The cohort consisted of some 730 healthy bone marrow donors. All cohort members were sampled while nominally healthy, although unrecorded immune exposures were likely present. The donor tested CMV seropositive, placing the donor among the roughly 270 seropositive members of the cohort. A peripheral blood sample was collected from each donor, and TCR beta sequencing was performed on peripheral blood mononuclear cells. The Qiagen DNeasy Blood Extraction Kit was used to extract genomic DNA from the blood cell samples. The V end loses 2 bases and the J end loses 0 bases, and a stretch of 10 bases separates them. The germline V gene provides CDR1 MGHRA and CDR2 YSYEKL. From the cysteine up to the phenylalanine, the CDR3 has a length of 16 residues. The kept DNA is CDR3 alone, 48 bases in frame from the first base. Library creation used the immunoSEQ multiplex PCR assay. A mixture of 60 forward primers for TCR Vbeta segments and 13 reverse primers for TCR Jbeta segments was used in the multiplex PCR. The CDR3 region of rearranged TCR beta genes was amplified from genomic DNA with a multiplex PCR assay. Amplified TCR beta libraries were sequenced as 87-base-pair reads on the Illumina HiSeq System. The authors' analysis ran thus. Across the 666 repertoires, a later analysis counted 78 million or so unique TCR beta chains, 9 million to 14 million of which were shared by at least two donors. Raw reads were error-corrected and collapsed into unique sequences with a nearest-neighbor algorithm that merged closely related sequences to remove PCR and sequencing errors. Alignment of CDR3 sequences to IMGT reference sequences was used to assign V, D and J gene segments. For a sequence to be retained, a match of at least six nucleotides was required to both a V gene segment and a J gene segment. A rearrangement counted as productive if the CDR3 had no stop codons and remained in frame with V and J, and every other rearrangement counted as non-productive. CDR3 was defined according to IMGT convention as the region running from the second conserved V-encoded cysteine to the conserved J-encoded phenylalanine. Sequences without an unambiguous match to a single V gene segment were excluded from the earlier analysis of approximately 560 of the donors. In an earlier analysis of 450 to 700 of the donors, V segments were called functional above 56.7% productive rearrangements and were called segregating when the between-donor standard deviation exceeded 5%. To diagnose cytomegalovirus status from the catalog of TCR beta chain sequences, a statistical classification framework was built. In a later analysis, V and J genes were assigned by comparing TCR nucleotide sequences against IMGT/GENE-DB human TR gene sequences. A later analysis assigned CDR3 sequences and most-parsimonious VDJ recombination scenarios with the TCRdist pipeline. In a later analysis, every TCR beta chain was defined by the combination of its CDR3 amino acid sequence and its V-gene family, and reads without a unique V-gene family were dropped. A later analysis removed 450 to 600 highly shared, low-generation-probability nucleotide sequences to deal with suspected cross-contamination and a sequencing artifact. For each public chain, a later analysis derived a clonal expansion index from normalized ranks of inferred template counts within each repertoire. Generation probabilities in a later analysis came from a VDJ recombination model fitted to out-of-frame rearrangements, and those results were checked against IGoR. In a later analysis, TCR-TCR, TCR-HLA and TCR-CMV co-occurrence was scored with hypergeometric tests, and a repertoire-size bias correction was applied to TCR pairs. A later analysis estimated false discovery rates by permuting HLA or CMV assignments 20 times. In a later analysis, co-occurring TCRs were grouped using DBSCAN, and TCRdist sequence similarity was added for clustering within HLA-allele-positive subsets. Repertoires with fewer than 30,000 or more than 120,000 public chains, plus five repertoires with anomalous nucleotide sharing, were excluded from co-occurrence clustering. The table was pulled from immuneACCESS by TCRdb, which kept in-frame rearrangements only. Such tables lose some clones; where checked, under half of the loss comes from unresolved V genes, and the rest has no known cause. D and trimming come from the DNA, and the V and J calls and clone size come from that table. This sample lists more than 90,000 clones; 70% to 80% were detected once. The ten biggest clones cover about 4.9% of the sample.

The study at large found these results: A later analysis found that HLA-associated TCR beta chains were more clonally expanded and had lower generation probabilities than equally common non-associated chains. According to a later analysis, most CMV-associated TCR beta chains appeared to be HLA-restricted, and the HLA associations seemed to be driven largely by CMV exposure. Because HLA typing was missing for some donors at each locus, association tests included only the typed subset. In this cohort, only TCR beta chains were sequenced, and detectable features were limited by the absence of alpha or paired-chain data. A later analysis associated 16,951 TCR beta sequences with specific HLA alleles at a false discovery rate of 0.05. A group of highly shared sequence variants was considered likely to be a technical artifact of the sequencing pipeline. While some public TCRs were present in many individuals, most TCR sequences turned up only very rarely across donors. Linkage disequilibrium might explain the correlated functional status among segregating V segments, but an unknown experimental factor could not be ruled out. A few of the identified cytomegalovirus-associated TCR beta chains were confirmed in vitro to be specific for cytomegalovirus antigens. In both the original and validation cohorts, the classifier was reported to diagnose cytomegalovirus status with high specificity and sensitivity. The earlier analysis of almost 600 of the donors excluded around 17 rarely observed V segments, including chromosome 9 orphons, because counts were too low. When HLA alleles, especially DR and DQ, strongly co-occurred, attributing TCR associations to individual alleles was difficult. The study listed 170 or so TCR beta chains as associated with cytomegalovirus. In a later analysis, several top co-occurrence clusters were reported to appear linked to parvovirus B19, influenza, CMV and Epstein-Barr virus. Sequencing depth was assumed to be roughly uniform across donors in the presence/absence analyses, though that assumption may not hold. The 87-base-pair reads could not distinguish some IMGT-functional V segments, including TRBV6-2 and TRBV6-3, so those segments were excluded. According to a later genetic analysis, donors in an Asian-associated ancestry cluster had fewer N-insertions in productive TCRs than the approximately 670-donor mean. Immune exposure information for the cohort was limited to CMV serostatus. V-gene and J-gene trimming of TCR beta chains was associated with a missense DCLRE1C variant in a later genetic analysis, and the association was replicated in an independent cohort. Broadly in line with IMGT annotations, most TCR beta V segments showed up in productive rearrangements about 87% or about 30% of the time in an earlier analysis of about 500 of the donors. According to the authors, the approach could potentially be generalized to other disease states and immunological phenotypes. A further reported finding was that TCR beta sequences accurately predicted the HLA-A and HLA-B alleles for most subjects in the first cohort. In a later analysis, the rate of TCR association differed among HLA loci, with DRB1 alleles having the most associated TCRs and HLA-C alleles having the fewest.

The chain employs TRBV4-1 and TRBJ2-2; possibly the D gene is TRBD1, per 6 matching bases. This sequence was found in a man over 45 in good health and CMV-seropositive. The sample taken for sequencing was PBMCs. CDR3 sequence: CASSQWDNANTGELFF. The DNA is as follows: TGCGCCAGCAGCCAATGGGACAATGCGAACACCGGGGAGCTGTTTTTT.